The clone carrying this TCR beta chain was recorded a few times. No antigen is known for it. Expressed TCRB transcripts were sequenced, since all the RNA that had been isolated was reverse transcribed. Roughly 3.6 million reads were obtained on average from naive, central memory and regulatory T cell samples. Profiling relied on immunoSEQ multiplex PCR, and the TCRdb table lists in-frame clones only, not all of them. This sample yields 860,000 or so clones, of which about a sixth are seen a single time; roughly 0.025% belongs to the top ten. This sample was included in a study of beta chain features in type 1 diabetes. Study at large: All samples combined gave 107,917,701 sorted cells for examination. Study-level findings and limits: A moderate, significant TCRB CDR3 shortening appeared in type 1 diabetes across four CD4+ subsets.

CDR1 is MDHEN and CDR2 is SYDVKM in the germline V gene. Trimming pared 5 bases from V and 2 bases from J, leaving 16 bases between. The CDR3 runs 15 residues. This clonotype originated in a woman aged 18-30 years in good health. The chain couples TRBV28 to TRBJ2-7; D gene ambiguous. Material for sequencing was naive CD4+ T cells from blood. DNA for the CDR3: TGTGCCAGCAGTGTAACAGTAGTGAATACCTACGAGCAGTACTTC. Translated: CASSVTVVNTYEQYF.